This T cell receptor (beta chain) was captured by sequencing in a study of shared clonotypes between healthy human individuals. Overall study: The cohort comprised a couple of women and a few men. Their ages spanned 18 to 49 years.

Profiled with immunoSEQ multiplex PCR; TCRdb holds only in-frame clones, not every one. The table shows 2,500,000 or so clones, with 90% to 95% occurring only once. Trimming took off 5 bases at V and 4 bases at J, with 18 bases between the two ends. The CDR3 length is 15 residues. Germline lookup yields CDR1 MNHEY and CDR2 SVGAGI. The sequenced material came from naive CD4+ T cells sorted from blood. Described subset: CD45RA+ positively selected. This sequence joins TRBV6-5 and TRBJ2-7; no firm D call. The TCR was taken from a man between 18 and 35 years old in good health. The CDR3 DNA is TGTGCCAGCAGTGCCGTCCCAAGGTTCCCGTACGAGCAGTACTTC. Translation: CASSAVPRFPYEQYF.